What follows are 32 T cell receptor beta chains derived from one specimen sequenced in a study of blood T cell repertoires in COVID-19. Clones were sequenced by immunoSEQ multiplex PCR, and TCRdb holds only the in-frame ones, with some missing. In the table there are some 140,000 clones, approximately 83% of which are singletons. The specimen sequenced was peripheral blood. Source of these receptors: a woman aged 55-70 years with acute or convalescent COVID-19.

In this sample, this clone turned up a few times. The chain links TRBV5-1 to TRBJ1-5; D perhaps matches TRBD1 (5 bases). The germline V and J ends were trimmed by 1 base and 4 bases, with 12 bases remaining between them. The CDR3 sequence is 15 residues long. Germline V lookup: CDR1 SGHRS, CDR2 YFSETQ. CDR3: CASSLLGQDNQPQHF. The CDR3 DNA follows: TGCGCCAGCAGCTTGCTGGGGCAAGATAATCAGCCCCAGCATTTT.

CDR3 coding DNA: TGTGCCAGCAGCCCCGCGCCGCCCAACTATGGCTACACCTTC. It yields the protein CASSPAPPNYGYTF. The J gene is TRBJ1-2, the V gene TRBV7-2; D remains unclear. CDR3 length equals 14 residues. Germline V gene data show CDR1 as SGHTA and CDR2 as FQGNSA. Trimming left V 5 bases short and J 2 bases short, with 12 bases between.

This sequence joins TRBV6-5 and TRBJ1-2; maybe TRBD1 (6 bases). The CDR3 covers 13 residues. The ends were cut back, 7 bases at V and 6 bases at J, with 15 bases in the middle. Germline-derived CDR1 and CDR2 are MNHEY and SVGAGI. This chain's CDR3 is CASNLRGYDGYTF. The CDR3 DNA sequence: TGTGCCAGCAACCTAAGGGGGTACGATGGCTACACCTTC.

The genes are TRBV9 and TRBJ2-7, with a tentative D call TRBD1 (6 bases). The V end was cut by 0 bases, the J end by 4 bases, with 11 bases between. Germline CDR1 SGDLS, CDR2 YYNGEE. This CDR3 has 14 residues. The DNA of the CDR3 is TGTGCCAGCAGCGTAGCACAGGGTTTTTACGAGCAGTACTTC. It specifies CASSVAQGFYEQYF.

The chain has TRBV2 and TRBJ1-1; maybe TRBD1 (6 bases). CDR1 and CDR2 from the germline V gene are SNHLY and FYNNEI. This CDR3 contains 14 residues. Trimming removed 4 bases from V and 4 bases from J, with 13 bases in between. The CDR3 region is CASSAPRGITEAFF. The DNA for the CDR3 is TGTGCCAGCAGTGCCCCCAGGGGTATCACTGAAGCTTTCTTT.

The CDR3 DNA reads as TGTGCCACCAGTAAAACCGGGACAGGGGGAAATCAGCCCCAGCATTTT. It specifies CATSKTGTGGNQPQHF. This chain connects TRBV24-1 to TRBJ1-5, with 11 positions matching TRBD1. V gave up 6 bases and J gave up 4 bases; unmatched junction bases: 7. Germline CDR1 KGHDR, CDR2 SFDVKD. The CDR3 covers 16 residues.

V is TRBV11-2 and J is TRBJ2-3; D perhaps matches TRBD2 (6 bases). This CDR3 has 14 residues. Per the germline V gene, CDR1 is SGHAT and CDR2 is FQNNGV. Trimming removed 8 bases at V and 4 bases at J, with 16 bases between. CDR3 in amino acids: CASSARGYADTQYF. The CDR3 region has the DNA TGTGCCAGCTCCGCGCGGGGCTACGCAGATACGCAGTATTTT.

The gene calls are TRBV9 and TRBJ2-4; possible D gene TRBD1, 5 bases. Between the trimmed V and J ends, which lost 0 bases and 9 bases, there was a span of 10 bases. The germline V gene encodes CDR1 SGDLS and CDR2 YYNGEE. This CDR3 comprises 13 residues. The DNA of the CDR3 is TGTGCCAGCAGCGTAGTGGGGCAGGGCATTCAGTACTTC. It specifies CASSVVGQGIQYF.

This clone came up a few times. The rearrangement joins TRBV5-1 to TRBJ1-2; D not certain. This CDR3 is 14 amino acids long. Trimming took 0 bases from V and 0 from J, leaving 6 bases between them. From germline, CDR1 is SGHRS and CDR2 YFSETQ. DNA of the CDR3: TGCGCCAGCAGCTTGGACACCTCTAACTATGGCTACACCTTC. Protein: CASSLDTSNYGYTF.

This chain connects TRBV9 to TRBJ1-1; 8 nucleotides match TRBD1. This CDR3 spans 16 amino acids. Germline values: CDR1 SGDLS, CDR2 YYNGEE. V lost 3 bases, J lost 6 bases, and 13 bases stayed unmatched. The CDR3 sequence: CASSAEAQGALAEAFF. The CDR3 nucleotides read TGTGCCAGCAGCGCCGAGGCGCAGGGGGCCTTAGCTGAAGCTTTCTTT.

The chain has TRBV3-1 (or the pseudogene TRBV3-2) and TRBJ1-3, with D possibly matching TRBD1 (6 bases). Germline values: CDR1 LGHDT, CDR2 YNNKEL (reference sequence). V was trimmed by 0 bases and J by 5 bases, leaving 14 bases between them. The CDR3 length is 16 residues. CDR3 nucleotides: TGTGCCAGCAGCCAAGAGAGGGGGGGACGAAGAAACACCATATATTTT. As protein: CASSQERGGRRNTIYF.

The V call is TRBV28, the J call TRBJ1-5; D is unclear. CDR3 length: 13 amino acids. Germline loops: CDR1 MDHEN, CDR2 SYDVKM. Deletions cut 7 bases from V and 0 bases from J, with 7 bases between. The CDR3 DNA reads TGTGCCAGCAACGGGTATAGCAATCAGCCCCAGCATTTT. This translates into CASNGYSNQPQHF.

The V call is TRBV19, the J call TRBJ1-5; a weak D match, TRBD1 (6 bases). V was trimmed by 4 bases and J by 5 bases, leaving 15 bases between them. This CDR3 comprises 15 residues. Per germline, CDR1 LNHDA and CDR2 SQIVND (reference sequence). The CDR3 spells CASSTKRTADQPQHF. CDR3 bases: TGTGCCAGTAGTACGAAAAGGACAGCCGATCAGCCCCAGCATTTT.

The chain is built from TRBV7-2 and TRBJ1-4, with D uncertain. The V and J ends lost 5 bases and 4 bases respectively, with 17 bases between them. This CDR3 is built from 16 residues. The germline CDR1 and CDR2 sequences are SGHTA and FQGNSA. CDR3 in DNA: TGTGCCAGCAGCCCCCAGCGCGGGCTGGGTAATGAAAAACTGTTTTTT. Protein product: CASSPQRGLGNEKLFF.

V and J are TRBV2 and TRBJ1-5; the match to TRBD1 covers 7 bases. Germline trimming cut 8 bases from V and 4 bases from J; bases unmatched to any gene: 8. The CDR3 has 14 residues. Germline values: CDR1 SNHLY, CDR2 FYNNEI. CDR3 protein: CASSTGQLNQPQHF. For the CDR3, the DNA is TGTGCCAGCTCGACGGGACAGCTAAATCAGCCCCAGCATTTT.

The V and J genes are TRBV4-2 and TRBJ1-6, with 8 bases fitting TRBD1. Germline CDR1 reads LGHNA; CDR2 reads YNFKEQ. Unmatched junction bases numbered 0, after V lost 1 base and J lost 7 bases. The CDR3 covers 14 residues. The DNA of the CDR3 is TGTGCCAGCAGCCAAGGGACAGGGAATTCACCCCTCCACTTT. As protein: CASSQGTGNSPLHF.

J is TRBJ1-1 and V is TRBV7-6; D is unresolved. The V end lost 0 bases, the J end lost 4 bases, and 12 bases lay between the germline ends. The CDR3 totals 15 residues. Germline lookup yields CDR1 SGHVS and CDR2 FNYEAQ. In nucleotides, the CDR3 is TGTGCCAGCAGCTTAGCGCTGCCAGGTCGCACTGAAGCTTTCTTT. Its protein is CASSLALPGRTEAFF. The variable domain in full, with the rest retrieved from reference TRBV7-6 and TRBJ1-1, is GAGVSQSPRYKVTKRGQDVALRCDPISGHVSLYWYRQALGQGPEFLTYFNYEAQQDKSGLPNDRFSAERPEGSISTLTIQRTEQRDSAMYRCASSLALPGRTEAFFGQGTRLTVV.

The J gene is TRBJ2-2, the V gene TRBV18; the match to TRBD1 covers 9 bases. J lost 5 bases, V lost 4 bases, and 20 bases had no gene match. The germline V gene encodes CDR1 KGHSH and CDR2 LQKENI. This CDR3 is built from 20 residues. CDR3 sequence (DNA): TGTGCCAGCTCACGGATCCTGAATTTTCGCGGACAGGGGACAACCGGGGAGCTGTTTTTT. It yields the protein CASSRILNFRGQGTTGELFF. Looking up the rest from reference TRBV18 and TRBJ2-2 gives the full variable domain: NAGVMQNPRHLVRRRGQEARLRCSPMKGHSHVYWYRQLPEEGLKFMVYLQKENIIDESGMPKERFSAEFPKEGPSILRIQQVVRGDSAAYFCASSRILNFRGQGTTGELFFGEGSRLTVL.

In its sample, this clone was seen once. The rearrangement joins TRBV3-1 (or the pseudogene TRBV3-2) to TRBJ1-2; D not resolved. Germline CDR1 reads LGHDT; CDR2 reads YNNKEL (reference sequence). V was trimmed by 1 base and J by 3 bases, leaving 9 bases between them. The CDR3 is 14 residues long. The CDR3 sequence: CASSQAAYDYGYTF. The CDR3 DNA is TGTGCCAGCAGCCAAGCAGCGTACGACTATGGCTACACCTTC.

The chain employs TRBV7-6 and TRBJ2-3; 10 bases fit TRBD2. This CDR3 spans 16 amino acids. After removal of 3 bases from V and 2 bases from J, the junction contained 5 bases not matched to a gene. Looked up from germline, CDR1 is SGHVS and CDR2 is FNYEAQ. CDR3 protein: CASSFLAGANTDTQYF. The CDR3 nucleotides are TGTGCCAGCAGCTTTCTAGCGGGGGCGAACACAGATACGCAGTATTTT.

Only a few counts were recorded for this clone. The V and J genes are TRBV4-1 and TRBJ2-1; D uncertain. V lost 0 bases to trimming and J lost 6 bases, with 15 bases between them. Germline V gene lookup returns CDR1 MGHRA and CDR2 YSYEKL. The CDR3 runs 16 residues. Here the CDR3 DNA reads TGCGCCAGCAGCCAAGATCCCGGGTTAACGGGCAATGAGCAGTTCTTC. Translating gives CASSQDPGLTGNEQFF.

The CDR3 DNA follows: TGTGCCAGCAGCCCCGGGACAGGGGGCTTCTATGGCTACACCTTC. Its protein is CASSPGTGGFYGYTF. The V and J genes are TRBV11-2 and TRBJ1-2, with TRBD1 identical over 12 bases. J was trimmed by 4 bases and V by 5 bases; bases with no gene match: 5. This CDR3 spans 15 amino acids. CDR1 and CDR2 from the germline V gene are SGHAT and FQNNGV.

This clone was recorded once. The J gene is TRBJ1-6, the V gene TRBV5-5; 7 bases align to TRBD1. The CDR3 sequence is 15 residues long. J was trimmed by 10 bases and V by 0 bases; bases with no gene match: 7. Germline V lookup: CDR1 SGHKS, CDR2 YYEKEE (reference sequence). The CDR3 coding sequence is TGTGCCAGCAGCTTGGGACAGGGAGCACAGTCACCCCTCCACTTT. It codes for CASSLGQGAQSPLHF.

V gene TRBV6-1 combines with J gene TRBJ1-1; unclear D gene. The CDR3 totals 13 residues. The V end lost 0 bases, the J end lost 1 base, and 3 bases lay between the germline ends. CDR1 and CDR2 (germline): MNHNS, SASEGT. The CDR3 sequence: CASSEAQNTEAFF. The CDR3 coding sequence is TGTGCCAGCAGTGAAGCCCAGAACACTGAAGCTTTCTTT.

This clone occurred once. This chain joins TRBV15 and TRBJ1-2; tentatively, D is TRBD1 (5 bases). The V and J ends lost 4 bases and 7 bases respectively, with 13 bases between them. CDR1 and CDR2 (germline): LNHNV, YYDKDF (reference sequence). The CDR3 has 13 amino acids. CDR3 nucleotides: TGTGCCACCAGCACCCCAGGGTCCTCTGGCTACACCTTC. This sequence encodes CATSTPGSSGYTF.

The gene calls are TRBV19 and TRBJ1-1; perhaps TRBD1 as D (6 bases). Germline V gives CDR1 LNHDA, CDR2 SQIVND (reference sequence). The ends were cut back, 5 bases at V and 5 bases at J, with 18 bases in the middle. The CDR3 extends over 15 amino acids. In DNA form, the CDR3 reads TGTGCCAGTAGTCCTAGGACAGCCCCGGGTACTGAAGCTTTCTTT. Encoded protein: CASSPRTAPGTEAFF. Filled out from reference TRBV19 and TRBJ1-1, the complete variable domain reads DGGITQSPKYLFRKEGQNVTLSCEQNLNHDAMYWYRQDPGQGLRLIYYSQIVNDFQKGDIAEGYSVSREKKESFPLTVTSAQKNPTAFYLCASSPRTAPGTEAFFGQGTRLTVV.

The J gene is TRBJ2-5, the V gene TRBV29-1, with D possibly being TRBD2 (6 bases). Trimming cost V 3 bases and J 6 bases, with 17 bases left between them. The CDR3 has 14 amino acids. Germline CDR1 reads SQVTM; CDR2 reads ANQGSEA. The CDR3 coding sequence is TGCAGCGTTGAGCCTAGCGTGGGCGGTAAGACCCAGTACTTC. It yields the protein CSVEPSVGGKTQYF.

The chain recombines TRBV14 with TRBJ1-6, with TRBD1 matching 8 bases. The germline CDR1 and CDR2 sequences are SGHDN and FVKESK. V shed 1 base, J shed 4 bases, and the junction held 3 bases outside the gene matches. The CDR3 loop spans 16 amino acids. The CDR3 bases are TGTGCCAGCAGCCAAGGGGACAGGAGATATAATTCACCCCTCCACTTT. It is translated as CASSQGDRRYNSPLHF.

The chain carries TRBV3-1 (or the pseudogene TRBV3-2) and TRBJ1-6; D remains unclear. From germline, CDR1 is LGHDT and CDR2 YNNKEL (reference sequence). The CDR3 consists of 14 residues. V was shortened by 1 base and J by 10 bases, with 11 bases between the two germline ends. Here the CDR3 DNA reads TGTGCCAGCAGCCAAGTAGACTCGAGGTCACCCCTCCACTTT. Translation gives CASSQVDSRSPLHF.

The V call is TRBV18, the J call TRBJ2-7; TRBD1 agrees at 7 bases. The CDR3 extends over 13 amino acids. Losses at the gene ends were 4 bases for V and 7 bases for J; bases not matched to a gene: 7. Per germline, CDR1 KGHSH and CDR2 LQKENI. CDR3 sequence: CASSRATGEEQYF. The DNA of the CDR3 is TGTGCCAGCTCACGCGCTACAGGGGAAGAGCAGTACTTC. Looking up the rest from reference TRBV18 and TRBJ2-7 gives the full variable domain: NAGVMQNPRHLVRRRGQEARLRCSPMKGHSHVYWYRQLPEEGLKFMVYLQKENIIDESGMPKERFSAEFPKEGPSILRIQQVVRGDSAAYFCASSRATGEEQYFGPGTRLTVT.

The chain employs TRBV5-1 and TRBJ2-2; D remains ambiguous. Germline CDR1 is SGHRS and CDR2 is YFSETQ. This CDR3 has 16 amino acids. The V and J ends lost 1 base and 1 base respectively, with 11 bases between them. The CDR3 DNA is TGCGCCAGCAGCTTGAATGGGCAAGTGAACACCGGGGAGCTGTTTTTT. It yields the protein CASSLNGQVNTGELFF.

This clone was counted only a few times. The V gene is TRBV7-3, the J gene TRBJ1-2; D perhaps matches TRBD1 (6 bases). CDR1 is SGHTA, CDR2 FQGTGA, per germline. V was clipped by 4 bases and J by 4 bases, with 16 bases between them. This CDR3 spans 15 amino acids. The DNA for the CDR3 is TGTGCCAGCAGCTCCGGCCGGGACACAGCCTATGGCTACACCTTC. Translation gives CASSSGRDTAYGYTF.